A single sample is the source of the 20 T cell receptor beta chains below, sequenced in a study of technical replicates of blood from a handful of donors (dated by TCRdb to 2017 to 2019). The receptor library was made with the immunoSEQ multiplex PCR assay. TCRdb mirrors the immuneACCESS table, restricted to in-frame sequences. Some clones are absent from its copies; in checked studies, under half trace to an unresolved V gene, and the reason for the others is unknown. Present in this sample are about 75,000 clones, roughly 89% of which were seen just once. 0.3% to 0.4% of the sample is in the top ten clones. Material for sequencing was T cells isolated from PBMCs. These receptors were collected from a human donor in good health. Some clones in this sample may be carry-over from other donors' samples.

The chain uses TRBV11-3 and TRBJ2-2, with 13 bases aligning to TRBD2. The V segment lost 5 bases and the J segment 8 bases; nucleotides outside the gene matches: 5. The CDR3 loop spans 15 amino acids. Germline V gene sequence: CDR1 SGHNT, CDR2 YENEEA. The CDR3 loop reads CASSPTSGRSGELFF. DNA of the CDR3: TGTGCCAGCAGCCCGACTAGCGGGAGGAGTGGGGAGCTGTTTTTT.

This chain joins TRBV5-1 and TRBJ2-5; TRBD2 is a possible D gene (6 bases). The CDR3 is 15 residues long. Germline lookup yields CDR1 SGHRS and CDR2 YFSETQ. The ends were cut back, 1 base at V and 5 bases at J, with 15 bases in the middle. CDR3 bases: TGCGCCAGCAGCTTGTCGAGGGAGGTTTGGGAGACCCAGTACTTC. It yields the protein CASSLSREVWETQYF.

This clone was found a few times. This chain connects TRBV28 to TRBJ1-5; 8 nucleotides line up with TRBD1. The V segment lost 5 bases and the J segment 4 bases; nucleotides outside the gene matches: 4. The CDR3 is 14 residues long. CDR1 and CDR2 (germline): MDHEN, SYDVKM. CDR3 protein: CASSQGANNQPQHF. For the CDR3, the DNA is TGTGCCAGCAGTCAGGGGGCGAATAATCAGCCCCAGCATTTT.

This chain uses TRBV2 with TRBJ2-5; 10 bases fit TRBD2. The CDR3 extends over 16 amino acids. Germline V gives CDR1 SNHLY, CDR2 FYNNEI. The ends lost 7 bases at V and 5 bases at J; junction bases unmatched: 13. The CDR3 DNA reads TGTGCCAGCAATCAAAGGACTAGCGGCTTCCAGGAGACCCAGTACTTC. Translated: CASNQRTSGFQETQYF. The full variable domain, with the rest looked up from reference TRBV2 and TRBJ2-5, is EPEVTQTPSHQVTQMGQEVILRCVPISNHLYFYWYRQILGQKVEFLVSFYNNEISEKSEIFDDQFSVERPDGSNFTLKIRSTKLEDSAMYFCASNQRTSGFQETQYFGPGTRLLVL.

The chain joins TRBV29-1 to TRBJ2-5, with a weak D call TRBD1 (7 bases). The V gene's germline CDR1 is SQVTM and CDR2 ANQGSEA. The CDR3 has 14 residues. Trimming removed 0 bases from V and 3 bases from J, with 11 bases in between. The CDR3 reads CSVEDTGEEETQYF. The DNA of the CDR3 is TGCAGCGTTGAAGATACAGGGGAGGAAGAGACCCAGTACTTC.

This chain links TRBV9 with TRBJ2-2, with D perhaps TRBD2 (6 bases). The CDR3 contains 14 residues. Germline V gene sequence: CDR1 SGDLS, CDR2 YYNGEE. V lost 3 bases to trimming and J lost 7 bases, with 13 bases between them. The CDR3 DNA is TGTGCCAGCAGCGCGGGACTGCGGAGCGGGGAGCTGTTTTTT. Translated, it gives CASSAGLRSGELFF. Filled out from reference TRBV9 and TRBJ2-2, the complete variable domain reads DSGVTQTPKHLITATGQRVTLRCSPRSGDLSVYWYQQSLDQGLQFLIQYYNGEERAKGNILERFSAQQFPDLHSELNLSSLELGDSALYFCASSAGLRSGELFFGEGSRLTVL.

V is TRBV29-1 and J is TRBJ1-2; 11 nucleotides line up with TRBD1. There are 15 residues in the CDR3. The ends lost 4 bases at V and 5 bases at J; junction bases unmatched: 9. From germline, CDR1 is SQVTM and CDR2 ANQGSEA. CDR3 in amino acids: CSVGGQGVEGYGYTF. CDR3 sequence (DNA): TGCAGCGTTGGGGGACAGGGGGTCGAGGGATATGGCTACACCTTC.

This clone has just one count. This rearrangement joins TRBV18 to TRBJ2-1, with 8 bases identical to TRBD2. CDR1 is KGHSH, CDR2 LQKENI, per germline. The CDR3 consists of 15 residues. V was clipped by 3 bases and J by 5 bases; unmatched bases: 6. CDR3 sequence reads: CASSPRGGTHNEQFF. The CDR3 DNA is TGTGCCAGCTCACCCCGCGGGGGGACTCACAATGAGCAGTTCTTC. Full variable domain (remainder filled in from reference TRBV18 and TRBJ2-1): NAGVMQNPRHLVRRRGQEARLRCSPMKGHSHVYWYRQLPEEGLKFMVYLQKENIIDESGMPKERFSAEFPKEGPSILRIQQVVRGDSAAYFCASSPRGGTHNEQFFGPGTRLTVL.

This chain joins TRBV5-8 and TRBJ2-5, with D uncertain. The CDR3 totals 14 residues. V was pared by 4 bases and J by 1 base, with 11 bases between. CDR1 and CDR2 (germline): SGHTS, YDEGEE. The CDR3 protein is CASSAYVTQETQYF. The DNA for the CDR3 is TGTGCCAGCAGCGCCTACGTCACCCAAGAGACCCAGTACTTC.

This chain joins TRBV14 and TRBJ2-7, with a weak D call TRBD2 (6 bases). The V and J ends lost 1 base and 4 bases respectively, with 14 bases between them. Per the germline V gene, CDR1 is SGHDN and CDR2 is FVKESK. The CDR3 runs 15 residues. For the CDR3, the DNA is TGTGCCAGCAGCCAAGGGTTCGCTAGCGAGTACGAGCAGTACTTC. Translation: CASSQGFASEYEQYF.

The chain couples TRBV10-3 to TRBJ2-1, with 8 bases aligning to TRBD2. CDR3 length: 15 amino acids. The germline V gene has CDR1 ENHRY and CDR2 SYGVKD. The ends lost 4 bases at V and 5 bases at J; junction bases unmatched: 7. The CDR3: CAISVLREVNNEQFF. The CDR3, as DNA: TGTGCCATCAGTGTCTTGCGGGAGGTTAACAATGAGCAGTTCTTC.

The chain uses TRBV6-5 and TRBJ1-5; no reliable D call. Trimming left V 4 bases short and J 4 bases short, with 14 bases between. The germline V gene has CDR1 MNHEY and CDR2 SVGAGI. The CDR3 covers 15 residues. CDR3 loop: CASSFNGLWNQPQHF. The CDR3 DNA follows: TGTGCCAGCAGTTTCAACGGGTTATGGAATCAGCCCCAGCATTTT.

The chain combines TRBV9 with TRBJ2-2; 13 bases fit TRBD2. Germline CDR1 SGDLS, CDR2 YYNGEE. Trimming removed 2 bases from V and 7 bases from J; junction bases left unmatched: 8. The CDR3 has 17 amino acids. The CDR3 is CASSVGGGLAGSGELFF. Written as DNA, the CDR3 is TGTGCCAGCAGCGTTGGAGGGGGACTAGCGGGAAGCGGGGAGCTGTTTTTT. Full variable domain (rest looked up from reference TRBV9 and TRBJ2-2): DSGVTQTPKHLITATGQRVTLRCSPRSGDLSVYWYQQSLDQGLQFLIQYYNGEERAKGNILERFSAQQFPDLHSELNLSSLELGDSALYFCASSVGGGLAGSGELFFGEGSRLTVL.

V and J are TRBV11-2 and TRBJ2-5; D might be TRBD2 (5 bases). This CDR3 contains 13 residues. Germline values: CDR1 SGHAT, CDR2 FQNNGV. The ends were cut back, 7 bases at V and 0 bases at J, with 9 bases in the middle. The CDR3 spells CASNPGYQETQYF. The CDR3 DNA follows: TGTGCCAGCAACCCGGGGTACCAAGAGACCCAGTACTTC.

This clone was picked up one time. This chain uses TRBV11-2 with TRBJ2-1; 9 bases are shared with TRBD1. Germline V lookup: CDR1 SGHAT, CDR2 FQNNGV. The J segment lost 9 bases and the V segment lost 0 bases, leaving 15 bases of the junction unmatched. This CDR3 region has 18 residues. In nucleotides, the CDR3 is TGTGCCAGCAGCTTAGAACGTTGGGGGACAGGGTATAGGGGTGAGCAGTTCTTC. It yields the protein CASSLERWGTGYRGEQFF.

The chain couples TRBV30 to TRBJ2-3; 8 positions agree with TRBD2. V lost 4 bases and J lost 4; bases outside the gene matches: 10. This CDR3 spans 15 amino acids. Germline values: CDR1 GTSNPN, CDR2 SVGIG (reference sequence). The CDR3 nucleotides read TGTGCCTGGACTACGGGGGGGCAGGTGGCAGATACGCAGTATTTT. It is translated as CAWTTGGQVADTQYF.

The chain has TRBV7-7 and TRBJ2-5; tentative D call: TRBD2 (6 bases). Trimming took 1 base from V and 1 from J, leaving 10 bases between them. Germline V gene lookup returns CDR1 SSHAT and CDR2 FNYEAQ (reference sequence). The CDR3 has 15 amino acids. CDR3 protein: CASSLGAGGQETQYF. The DNA for the CDR3 is TGTGCCAGCAGCTTAGGGGCCGGGGGCCAAGAGACCCAGTACTTC.

This chain connects TRBV9 to TRBJ2-5, with TRBD1 as a possible D gene (6 bases). The V gene's germline CDR1 is SGDLS and CDR2 YYNGEE. V was trimmed by 0 bases and J by 5 bases, leaving 14 bases between them. This CDR3 is 15 amino acids long. The DNA for the CDR3 is TGTGCCAGCAGCGTAGATGGGGGCGCATGGGAGACCCAGTACTTC. Translation: CASSVDGGAWETQYF.

The V and J genes are TRBV28 and TRBJ2-2; D is unclear. Trimming shortened V by 3 bases and J by 0 bases, and 8 bases separated the two germline ends. This CDR3 has 15 amino acids. In germline, CDR1 is MDHEN, CDR2 SYDVKM. The CDR3 sequence is CASSFQQTNTGELFF. CDR3 bases: TGTGCCAGCAGTTTTCAACAGACGAACACCGGGGAGCTGTTTTTT. Complete variable domain (other parts from reference TRBV28 and TRBJ2-2): DVKVTQSSRYLVKRTGEKVFLECVQDMDHENMFWYRQDPGLGLRLIYFSYDVKMKEKGDIPEGYSVSREKKERFSLILESASTNQTSMYLCASSFQQTNTGELFFGEGSRLTVL.

This sequence joins TRBV13 and TRBJ1-2, with unresolved D. The germline V gene has CDR1 PRHDT and CDR2 FYEKMQ (reference sequence). V lost 5 bases and J 7 bases, leaving 11 bases between the germline ends. The CDR3 spans 12 residues. The CDR3 DNA reads TGTGCCAGCAGCCCCCGACACCGTGGCTACACCTTC. It yields the protein CASSPRHRGYTF.